This T cell receptor beta chain was observed in a study of identical twins. Findings and caveats of the study: Out-of-frame alpha sequences common to twins exhibited a surplus of low generation probability. Memory repertoires showed no such pattern, whereas abundant cord blood beta clonotypes carried fewer insertions. Rather than following the same donors, the conclusions depended on cross-sectional statistical analysis.

This clonotype was seen repeatedly, ten times or more. The antigen remains undetermined. There are 14 residues in the CDR3. V was clipped by 2 bases and J by 4 bases; unmatched bases: 0. CDR1 MRHNA and CDR2 SNTAGT come from the germline V gene. A universal primer site arose from template switching, and cDNA bore unique molecular identifiers. TCRdb analysed the 5' RACE reads with MiXCR anew, one entry per CDR3 protein. The repertoire has approximately 630,000 distinct CDR3 sequences, 7% to 7.5% of them found once; the top ten carry approximately 1.5%. The same sample was also studied in work on yellow fever vaccine responses in identical twins.

This chain connects TRBV6-4 to TRBJ2-3, with 10 nucleotides matching TRBD2. The receptor comes from a woman aged 18 to 35 in good health. Sequencing input: PBMCs. CDR3 in amino acids: CASSDGTSADTQYF. CDR3 DNA sequence: TGTGCCAGCAGTGACGGGACTAGCGCAGATACGCAGTATTTT.